This TCR beta chain was captured in a study of post-analysis software for immune sequencing data. Study at large: Relapsing-remitting, secondary progressive and progressive-relapsing forms of multiple sclerosis all featured among disease courses. Study findings and constraints: Four or five TRBV segments occurring more often in patients than controls included TRBV5-6, TRBV5-1 and TRBV20-1. Those samples that were prepared in the same batch co-clustered strongly by F measure.

The library was made from cDNA and included unique molecular identifiers. From approximately 0.95 to 9.8 million T cells, roughly 0.5 million cDNA molecules were obtained. TCRdb re-called the PCR reads through MiXCR, storing one row per CDR3 protein. The sample has 600,000 to 750,000 distinct CDR3 sequences; approximately 59% are singletons. As for this clonotype: Antigen specificity is unknown.

The germline gives CDR1 SNHLY, CDR2 FYNNEI. V was shortened by 8 bases and J by 1 base, with 17 bases between the two germline ends. The CDR3 extends over 15 amino acids. The TCR comes from a girl aged 2 to 9 with multiple sclerosis. The genes are TRBV2 and TRBJ2-5; D uncertain. The sample consisted of blood. The CDR3 region has the DNA TGTGCCAGCCACTCATCTGCCGCGACCCAAGAGACCCAGTACTTC. This sequence encodes CASHSSAATQETQYF. The entire variable domain, with the rest obtained from reference TRBV2 and TRBJ2-5, is as follows: EPEVTQTPSHQVTQMGQEVILRCVPISNHLYFYWYRQILGQKVEFLVSFYNNEISEKSEIFDDQFSVERPDGSNFTLKIRSTKLEDSAMYFCASHSSAATQETQYFGPGTRLLVL.